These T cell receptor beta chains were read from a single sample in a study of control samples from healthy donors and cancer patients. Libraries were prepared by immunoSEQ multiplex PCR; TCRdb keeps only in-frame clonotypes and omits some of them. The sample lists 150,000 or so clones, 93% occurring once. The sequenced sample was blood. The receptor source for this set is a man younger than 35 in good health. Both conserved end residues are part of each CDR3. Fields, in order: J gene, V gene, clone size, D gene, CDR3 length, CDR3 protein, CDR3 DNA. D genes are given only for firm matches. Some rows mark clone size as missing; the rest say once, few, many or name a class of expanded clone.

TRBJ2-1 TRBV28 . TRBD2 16 CASSSRPGLGYNEQFF TGTGCCAGCAGCAGTAGACCGGGACTAGGATACAATGAGCAGTTCTTC
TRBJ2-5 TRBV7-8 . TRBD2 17 CASSLQGGSSGKETQYF TGTGCCAGCAGCTTACAAGGAGGTTCTAGCGGTAAAGAGACCCAGTACTTC
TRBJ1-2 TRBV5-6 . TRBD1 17 CASSDMYRVRGTDGYTF TGTGCCAGCAGCGATATGTACCGGGTCAGGGGGACCGATGGCTACACCTTC
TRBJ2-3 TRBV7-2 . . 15 CASSRMGASTDTQYF TGTGCCAGCAGCAGGATGGGAGCTAGCACAGATACGCAGTATTTT
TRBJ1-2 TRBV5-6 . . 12 CASSVDPRSYTF TGTGCCAGCAGCGTGGACCCACGAAGCTACACCTTC
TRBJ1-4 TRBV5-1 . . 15 CASSFLGGEKEKLFF TGCGCCAGCAGCTTTCTCGGGGGCGAAAAGGAAAAACTGTTTTTT
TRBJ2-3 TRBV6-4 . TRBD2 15 CASSSQSGRTDTQYF TGTGCCAGCAGCTCCCAAAGCGGGAGAACAGATACGCAGTATTTT
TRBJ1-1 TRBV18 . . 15 CASSPPTARNTEAFF TGTGCCAGCTCACCCCCGACAGCCAGGAACACTGAAGCTTTCTTT
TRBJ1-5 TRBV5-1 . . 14 CASSQGIGNQPQHF TGCGCCAGCAGCCAGGGTATTGGCAATCAGCCCCAGCATTTT
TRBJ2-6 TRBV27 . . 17 CASSGTDRQSGANVLTF TGTGCCAGCAGTGGCACGGACAGACAATCTGGGGCCAACGTCCTGACTTTC
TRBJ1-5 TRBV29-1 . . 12 CSVIVGNQPQHF TGCAGCGTTATAGTAGGGAATCAGCCCCAGCATTTT
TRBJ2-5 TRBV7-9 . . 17 CASSPLPLPGVQETQYF TGTGCCAGCAGCCCACTCCCGCTCCCGGGGGTCCAAGAGACCCAGTACTTC
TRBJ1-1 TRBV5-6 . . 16 CASSRGLSEADTEAFF TGTGCCAGCAGCCGTGGATTGTCCGAAGCCGACACTGAAGCTTTCTTT
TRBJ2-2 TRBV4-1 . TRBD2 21 CASFYTRPSIPWAGDTGELFF TGCGCCAGCTTCTATACCCGCCCGTCCATTCCATGGGCGGGAGACACCGGGGAGCTGTTTTTT
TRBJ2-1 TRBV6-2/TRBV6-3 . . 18 CASSYKNLTRTADNEQFF TGTGCCAGCAGTTACAAAAATCTTACTCGGACGGCAGACAATGAGCAGTTCTTC
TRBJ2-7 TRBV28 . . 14 CASSSRYRTYEQYF TGTGCCAGCTCTTCACGGTACAGGACCTACGAGCAGTACTTC
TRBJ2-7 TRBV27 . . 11 CASRSEGEQYF TGTGCCAGCAGATCCGAGGGGGAGCAGTACTTC
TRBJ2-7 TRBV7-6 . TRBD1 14 CASSLETGAYEQYF TGTGCCAGCAGCTTAGAGACAGGGGCCTACGAGCAGTACTTC
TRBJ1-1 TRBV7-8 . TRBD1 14 CASSLLGQGTEAFF TGTGCCAGCAGCTTACTTGGACAGGGGACTGAAGCTTTCTTT
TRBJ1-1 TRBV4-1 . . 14 CASSQVPWGTEAFF TGCGCCAGCAGCCAAGTTCCCTGGGGCACTGAAGCTTTCTTT
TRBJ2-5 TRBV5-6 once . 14 CASSLGGTRPPGYF TGTGCCAGCAGCTTGGGGGGGACTCGTCCGCCAGGATACTTC
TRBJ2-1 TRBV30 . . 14 CAWSLLAPYNEQFF TGTGCCTGGAGTTTACTAGCCCCATACAATGAGCAGTTCTTC
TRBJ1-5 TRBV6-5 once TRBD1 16 CASSSGQGASNQPQHF TGTGCCAGCAGTTCAGGACAGGGAGCTAGCAATCAGCCCCAGCATTTT
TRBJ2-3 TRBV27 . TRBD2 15 CASSLLTSGTDTQYF TGTGCCAGCAGTTTATTGACTAGCGGCACAGATACGCAGTATTTT
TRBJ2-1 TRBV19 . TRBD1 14 CASSLGQGPVEQFF TGTGCCAGTAGTCTGGGACAGGGGCCGGTAGAGCAGTTCTTC
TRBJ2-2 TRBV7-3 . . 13 CASSSTNTGELFF TGTGCCAGCAGCTCGACGAACACCGGGGAGCTGTTTTTT
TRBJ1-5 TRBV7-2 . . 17 CASSSPPPGAGDQPQHF TGTGCCAGCAGCTCCCCTCCCCCAGGGGCGGGGGATCAGCCCCAGCATTTT
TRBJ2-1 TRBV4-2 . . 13 CASSQGSGNEQFF TGTGCCAGCAGCCAAGGATCGGGCAATGAGCAGTTCTTC
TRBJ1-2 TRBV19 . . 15 CASSIVLGQWDGYTF TGTGCCAGTAGTATCGTACTCGGACAATGGGATGGCTACACCTTC
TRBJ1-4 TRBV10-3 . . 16 CAISDWGGPANEKLFF TGTGCCATCAGTGATTGGGGCGGCCCCGCTAATGAAAAACTGTTTTTT
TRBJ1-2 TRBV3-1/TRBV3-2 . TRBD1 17 CASSQLLGTAVNYGYTF TGTGCCAGCAGCCAACTTCTTGGGACAGCCGTTAACTATGGCTACACCTTC
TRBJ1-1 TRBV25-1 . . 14 CASSSGGRNTEAFF TGTGCCAGTTCTTCCGGTGGGAGGAACACTGAAGCTTTCTTT
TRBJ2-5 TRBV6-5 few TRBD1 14 CASCWVQGSETQYF TGTGCCAGCTGTTGGGTACAGGGGTCAGAGACCCAGTACTTC
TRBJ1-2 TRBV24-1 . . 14 CASSGAGNDYGYTF TGTGCCTCGTCGGGGGCAGGGAATGACTATGGCTACACCTTC
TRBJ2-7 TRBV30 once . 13 CAWTQGGPYEQYF TGTGCCTGGACCCAAGGGGGACCTTACGAGCAGTACTTC
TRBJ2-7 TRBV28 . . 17 CASSLWEGTATSYEQYF TGTGCCAGCAGTTTATGGGAGGGGACAGCGACCTCCTACGAGCAGTACTTC
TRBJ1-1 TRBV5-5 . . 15 CASSLTGEGDTEAFF TGTGCCAGCAGCCTCACCGGGGAGGGGGACACTGAAGCTTTCTTT
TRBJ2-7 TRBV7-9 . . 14 CASSFGTRPYEQYF TGTGCCAGCAGCTTTGGGACACGGCCCTACGAGCAGTACTTC
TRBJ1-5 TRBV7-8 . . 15 CASSRDPGIRQPQHF TGTGCCAGCAGCCGCGACCCGGGAATAAGACAGCCCCAGCATTTT
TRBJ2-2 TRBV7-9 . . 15 CASSFFQMGAGELFF TGTGCCAGCAGCTTTTTCCAGATGGGGGCCGGGGAGCTGTTTTTT
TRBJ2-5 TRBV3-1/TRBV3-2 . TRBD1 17 CASSRWGVTGVSETQYF TGTGCCAGCAGCCGATGGGGTGTGACAGGGGTTTCGGAGACCCAGTACTTC
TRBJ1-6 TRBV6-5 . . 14 CASSYRGDNSPLHF TGTGCCAGCAGTTACCGGGGCGATAATTCACCCCTCCACTTT
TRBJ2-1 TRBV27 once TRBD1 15 CASREIDRAYNEQFF TGTGCCAGCAGGGAGATTGACAGGGCGTACAATGAGCAGTTCTTC
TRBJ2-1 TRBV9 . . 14 CATSRDPSYNEQFF TGTGCCACCAGCCGGGACCCCTCTTACAATGAGCAGTTCTTC
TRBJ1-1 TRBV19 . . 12 CAYGERGSEAFF TGTGCCTACGGGGAAAGGGGTAGTGAAGCTTTCTTT
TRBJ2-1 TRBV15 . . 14 CATSETGMGDEQFF TGTGCCACCAGCGAGACGGGGATGGGCGATGAGCAGTTCTTC
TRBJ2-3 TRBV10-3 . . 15 CASSAEGWFADTQYF TGTGCCAGCTCGGCTGAGGGATGGTTTGCAGATACGCAGTATTTT
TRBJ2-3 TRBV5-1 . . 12 CASSLQGFPQYF TGCGCCAGCAGCTTGCAGGGTTTTCCGCAGTATTTT
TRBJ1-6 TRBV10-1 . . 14 CASSAVADRGSLHF TGCGCCAGCAGTGCGGTGGCCGACCGGGGGTCCCTCCACTTT
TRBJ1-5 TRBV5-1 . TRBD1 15 CASSLDGTDDQPQHF TGCGCCAGCAGCTTGGATGGGACAGACGATCAGCCCCAGCATTTT
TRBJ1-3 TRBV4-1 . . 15 CASSYPSGVGNTIYF TGCGCCAGCAGCTACCCATCAGGGGTCGGAAACACCATATATTTT
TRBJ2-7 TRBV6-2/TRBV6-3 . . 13 CASSRGPGYEQYF TGTGCCAGCAGCCGGGGGCCAGGCTACGAGCAGTACTTC
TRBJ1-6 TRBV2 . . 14 CASSDRSGGSPLHF TGTGCCAGCAGTGATCGTTCAGGAGGTTCACCCCTCCACTTT